This record looks at one TCR beta chain sequence and its context. Generated by immunoSEQ multiplex PCR, the TCRdb table keeps only in-frame clones and is missing some. The table records 24,000 or so clones, around nine tenths of them present only once. These data belong to a study of blood T cell repertoires in COVID-19. The CDR3 runs to 13 residues. Deletions cut 9 bases from V and 3 bases from J, with 11 bases between. From germline, CDR1 is KGHDR and CDR2 SFDVKD. Material for sequencing was peripheral blood. The genes are TRBV24-1 and TRBJ1-5; D is unclear. The receptor was isolated from a human donor with acute or convalescent COVID-19. The donor label of this sample is uncertain. The CDR3 nucleotides are TGTGCCACCGAGGCCTCTGACAATCAGCCCCAGCATTTT. This gives the protein CATEASDNQPQHF.